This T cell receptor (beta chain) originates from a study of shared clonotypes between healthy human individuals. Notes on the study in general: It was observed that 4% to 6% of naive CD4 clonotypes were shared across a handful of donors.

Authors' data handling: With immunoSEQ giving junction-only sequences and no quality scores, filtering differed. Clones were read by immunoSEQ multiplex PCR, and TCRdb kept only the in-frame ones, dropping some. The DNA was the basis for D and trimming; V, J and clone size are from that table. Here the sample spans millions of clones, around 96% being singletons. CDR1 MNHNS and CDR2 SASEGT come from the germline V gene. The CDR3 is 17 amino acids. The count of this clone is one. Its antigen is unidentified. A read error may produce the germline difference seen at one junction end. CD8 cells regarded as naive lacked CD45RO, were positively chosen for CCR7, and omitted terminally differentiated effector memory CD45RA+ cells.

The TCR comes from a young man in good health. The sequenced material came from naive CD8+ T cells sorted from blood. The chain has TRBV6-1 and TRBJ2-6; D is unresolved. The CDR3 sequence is CASNEKAYDSGANVLTF. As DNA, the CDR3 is TGTGCCAGCAATGAAAAGGCTTACGACTCTGGGGCCAACGTCCTGACTTTC.